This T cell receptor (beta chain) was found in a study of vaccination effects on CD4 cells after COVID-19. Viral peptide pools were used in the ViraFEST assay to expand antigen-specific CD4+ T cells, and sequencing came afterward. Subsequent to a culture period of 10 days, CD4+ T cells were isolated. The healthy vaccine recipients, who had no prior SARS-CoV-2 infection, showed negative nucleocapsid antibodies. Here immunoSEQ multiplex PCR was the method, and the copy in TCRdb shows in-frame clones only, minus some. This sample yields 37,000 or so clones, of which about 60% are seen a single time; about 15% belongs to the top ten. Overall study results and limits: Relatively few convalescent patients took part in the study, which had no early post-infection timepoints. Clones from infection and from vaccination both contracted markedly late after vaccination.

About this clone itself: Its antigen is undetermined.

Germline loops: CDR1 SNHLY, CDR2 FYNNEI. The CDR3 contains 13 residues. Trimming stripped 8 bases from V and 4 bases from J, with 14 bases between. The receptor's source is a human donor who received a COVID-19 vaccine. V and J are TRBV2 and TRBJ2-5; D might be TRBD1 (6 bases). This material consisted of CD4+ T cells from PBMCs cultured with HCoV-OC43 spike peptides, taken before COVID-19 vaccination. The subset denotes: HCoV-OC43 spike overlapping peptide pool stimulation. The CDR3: CASAGEQGETQYF. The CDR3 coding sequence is TGTGCCAGCGCCGGGGAACAGGGAGAGACCCAGTACTTC.